The 6 T cell receptor beta chains below all came from one sample that was sequenced in a study of T-cell memory formation after mild COVID-19 (TCRdb year 2021). Libraries were constructed by 5' RACE. The listed sequencing device is Illumina NovaSeq 6000. TCRdb reworked the public reads: Q25 trimming with fastp, MiXCR clone assembly, productive beta chains retained. Each CDR3 protein gets just one entry, which takes the most common genes and DNA from the rows behind it. The table for this sample lists some 340,000 distinct CDR3 sequences; roughly 13% of them were counted only once. Together, the top ten hold roughly 23% of the sample. The sequenced sample consisted of PBMCs or a T cell subset sorted from them (not recorded which). The origin of the receptors is a man younger than 35 who had mild COVID-19 (a few samples of this study predate the infection). The sample titles of this study are shuffled in the database, so cell type and time point are left out; the donor was told from shared clones.

J is TRBJ2-3 and V is TRBV7-2, with TRBD1 matching over 7 bases. Trimming cost V 4 bases and J 3 bases; bases outside gene matches: 4. Germline CDR1 SGHTA, CDR2 FQGNSA. This CDR3 contains 14 residues. CDR3 in amino acids: CASSSARGTDTQYF. The CDR3 DNA is TGTGCCAGCAGCTCTGCCAGGGGGACAGATACGCAGTATTTT. The full variable domain, its missing parts supplied by reference TRBV7-2 and TRBJ2-3, is GAGVSQSPSNKVTEKGKDVELRCDPISGHTALYWYRQSLGQGLEFLIYFQGNSAPDKSGLPSDRFSAERTGGSVSTLTIQRTQQEDSAVYLCASSSARGTDTQYFGPGTRLTVL.

The rearrangement joins TRBV20-1 to TRBJ2-3; TRBD2 agrees at 9 bases. J gave up 0 bases and V 5 bases, and 6 bases lay outside the gene matches. The CDR3 runs to 15 residues. The germline V gene encodes CDR1 DFQATT and CDR2 SNEGSKA (reference sequence). The CDR3 here is CSAASGDRSTDTQYF. CDR3 DNA sequence: TGCAGTGCTGCTAGCGGGGACCGAAGCACAGATACGCAGTATTTT.

J is TRBJ1-2 and V is TRBV20-1; 10 bases match TRBD1. CDR1 is DFQATT and CDR2 is SNEGSKA in the germline V gene (reference sequence). The J segment lost 7 bases and the V segment lost 5 bases, leaving 7 bases of the junction unmatched. The CDR3 covers 13 residues. The CDR3 nucleotides read TGCAGTGCTGAGACAGGGGGCGCGGGTGGCTACACCTTC. This encodes CSAETGGAGGYTF.

This clonotype was recorded a few times. V is TRBV5-1 and J is TRBJ1-5; D is possibly TRBD1 (5 bases). Trimming left V 2 bases short and J 6 bases short, with 12 bases between. This CDR3 region has 14 residues. Germline V gene lookup returns CDR1 SGHRS and CDR2 YFSETQ. This CDR3 reads CASSFEGPGQPQHF. CDR3 nucleotides: TGCGCCAGCAGCTTCGAGGGGCCCGGTCAGCCCCAGCATTTT.

This clonotype was recorded a few times. In DNA form, the CDR3 reads TGTGCCAGCAGTGAATTTGGGGTTTCGGAGACCCAGTACTTC. Its protein product is CASSEFGVSETQYF. The chain couples TRBV6-1 to TRBJ2-5; D is uncertain. Germline CDR1 is MNHNS and CDR2 is SASEGT. V was pared by 2 bases and J by 5 bases, with 12 bases between. The CDR3 spans 14 residues.

This clonotype was observed a handful of times. The rearrangement uses TRBV6-5 and TRBJ1-2, with unresolved D. The length of the CDR3 is 14 residues. Trimming left V 2 bases short and J 8 bases short, with 15 bases between. Germline lookup yields CDR1 MNHEY and CDR2 SVGAGI. The CDR3 DNA reads TGTGCCAGCAGTTACATGATGAAGACGGAGGGCTACACCTTC. This encodes CASSYMMKTEGYTF.